This T cell receptor beta chain was retrieved from a study of Graves' ophthalmopathy and Graves' hyperthyroidism. This CDR3 region has 12 residues. V lost 0 bases and J 9 bases, leaving 9 bases between the germline ends. Germline V gives CDR1 SGHDN, CDR2 FVKESK. Amplification from RNA transcripts yielded the TCR beta CDR3 regions. The library came from an HTBI-primed first-round RT-PCR and a second-round multiplex PCR. TCRdb passed the multiplex PCR reads through MiXCR, listing each CDR3 protein once. The sample holds about 740,000 distinct CDR3 sequences, approximately 40% seen once. Ten or more counts support this clonotype.

The TCR comes from an adult man with Graves' ophthalmopathy. The J gene is TRBJ2-7, the V gene TRBV14; D not certain. The sequenced sample consisted of peripheral blood. In DNA form, the CDR3 reads TGTGCCAGCAGCCAAGAGCGTTTCGTGCAGTACTTC. Its translation: CASSQERFVQYF.